This T cell receptor (beta chain) stems from a study of blood T cell repertoires in COVID-19. The ends were cut back, 8 bases at V and 1 base at J, with 9 bases in the middle. Per the germline V gene, CDR1 is MNHEY and CDR2 is SVGAGI. The CDR3 sequence is 14 residues long. Assay used: immunoSEQ multiplex PCR; TCRdb lists only in-frame clones, some missing. The repertoire consists of 300,000 or so clones, with 70% to 90% occurring once and the leading ten covering 6.9%. The sequenced sample consisted of peripheral blood. This receptor was identified in a woman aged 25 to 39 who had recovered from COVID-19. The chain is built from TRBV6-5 and TRBJ1-6; TRBD1 might be the D (5 bases). CDR3 coding DNA: TGTGCCAGCCTTCAGGGATCCTATAATTCACCCCTCCACTTT. Translation gives CASLQGSYNSPLHF.